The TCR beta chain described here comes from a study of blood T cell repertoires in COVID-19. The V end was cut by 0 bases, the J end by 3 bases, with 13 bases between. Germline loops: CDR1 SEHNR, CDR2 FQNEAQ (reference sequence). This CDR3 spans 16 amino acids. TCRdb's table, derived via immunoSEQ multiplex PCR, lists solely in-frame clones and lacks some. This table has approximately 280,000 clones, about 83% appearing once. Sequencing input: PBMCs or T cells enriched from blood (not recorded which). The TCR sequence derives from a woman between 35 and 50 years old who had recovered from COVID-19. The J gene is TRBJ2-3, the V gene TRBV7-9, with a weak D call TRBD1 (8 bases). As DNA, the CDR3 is TGTGCCAGCAGCTTAGCTACAGGGGGAGGGACAGATACGCAGTATTTT. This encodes CASSLATGGGTDTQYF.